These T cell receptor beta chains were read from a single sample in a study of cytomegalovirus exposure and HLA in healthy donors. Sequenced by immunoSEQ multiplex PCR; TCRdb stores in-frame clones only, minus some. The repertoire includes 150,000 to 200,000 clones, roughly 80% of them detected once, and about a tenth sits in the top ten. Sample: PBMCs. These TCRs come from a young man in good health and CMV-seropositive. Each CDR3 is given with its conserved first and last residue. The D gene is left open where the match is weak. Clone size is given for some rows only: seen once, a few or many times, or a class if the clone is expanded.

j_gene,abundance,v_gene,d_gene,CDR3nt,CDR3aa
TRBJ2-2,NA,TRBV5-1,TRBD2,TGCGCCAGCAGCTTGGGTGGACTAGACGAATTTTATACGTCCGGGGAGCTGTTTTTT,CASSLGGLDEFYTSGELFF
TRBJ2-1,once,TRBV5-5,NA,TGTGCCAGCAGCCAGGACAGCTCCTACAATGAGCAGTTCTTC,CASSQDSSYNEQFF
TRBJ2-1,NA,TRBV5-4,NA,TGTGCCAGCAGCTTGGGGGAGGTCCTCTACAATGAGCAGTTCTTC,CASSLGEVLYNEQFF
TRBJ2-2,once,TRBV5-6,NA,TGTGCCAGCAGCTTGGCCCACGGGGTCGGGGAGCTGTTTTTT,CASSLAHGVGELFF
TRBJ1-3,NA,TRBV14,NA,TGTGCCAGCAGCGCACGACTGTTTTACTCTGGAAACACCATATATTTT,CASSARLFYSGNTIYF
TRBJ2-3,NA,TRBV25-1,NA,TGTGCCAGCAGAGCCTTAGAGCAACGCGCAGATACGCAGTATTTT,CASRALEQRADTQYF
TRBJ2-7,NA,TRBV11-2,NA,TGTGCCAGCAGCTTATTGGGGCCAAACTACGAGCAGTACTTC,CASSLLGPNYEQYF
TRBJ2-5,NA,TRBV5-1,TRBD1,TGCGCCAGCAGCGCGGGCAGGGGGTACCAAGAGACCCAGTACTTC,CASSAGRGYQETQYF
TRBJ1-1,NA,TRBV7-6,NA,TGTGCCAGCAGCCCGCGGCCCCCAGTAGAAGCTTTCTTT,CASSPRPPVEAFF
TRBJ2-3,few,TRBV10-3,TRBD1,TGTGCCATCAGTGAGACTATTAGACAGGGGAAGGCAGATACGCAGTATTTT,CAISETIRQGKADTQYF
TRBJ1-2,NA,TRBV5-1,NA,TGCGCCAGCAGCTTGGCCGCAGGGGAGGGAGGCTACACCTTC,CASSLAAGEGGYTF
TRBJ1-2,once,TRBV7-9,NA,TGTGCCAGCAGCACGTCGACTCCGGCCGGATGGATGGGCTACACCTTC,CASSTSTPAGWMGYTF
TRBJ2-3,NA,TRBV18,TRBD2,TGTGCCAGCTCACCTTCATTTCAGGGAGGGAATACGCAGTATTTT,CASSPSFQGGNTQYF
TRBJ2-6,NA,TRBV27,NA,TGTGCCAGCACTCCACAGGGCTCAAGCTCTGGGGCCAACGGCCTGACTTTC,CASTPQGSSSGANGLTF
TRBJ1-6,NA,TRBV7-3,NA,TGTGCCAGCAGCTTAATAGCCGGCTCACCCCTCCACTTT,CASSLIAGSPLHF
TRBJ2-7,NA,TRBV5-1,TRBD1,TGCGCCAGCAGCTTGGCCCTGACAGGGGGCTACGAGCAGTACTTC,CASSLALTGGYEQYF
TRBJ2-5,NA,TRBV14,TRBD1,TGTGCCAGCAGCCCCCGGGGGACAGGGGGGCAAGAGACCCAGTACTTC,CASSPRGTGGQETQYF
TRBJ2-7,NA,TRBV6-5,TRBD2,TGCGCCAGCAGCAAACTAGCGGGAGGGCCGGGCGAGCAGTACTTC,CASSKLAGGPGEQYF
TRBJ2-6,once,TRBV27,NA,TGTGCCAGCAGTTTAATCGGGTCTGGGGCCAACGGCCTGACTTTC,CASSLIGSGANGLTF
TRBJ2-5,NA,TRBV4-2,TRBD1,TGTGCCAGCAGCCAAGATCACGGGGACAGGGGGCTCGTGACCCAGTACTTC,CASSQDHGDRGLVTQYF
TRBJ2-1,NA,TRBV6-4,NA,TGTGCCAGCAGTGTAGCGGAGGCCAATGAGCAGTTCTTC,CASSVAEANEQFF
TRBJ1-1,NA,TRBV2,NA,TGTGCCAGCAGTAGAAGGGGAACAGGATGGAACACTGAAGCTTTCTTT,CASSRRGTGWNTEAFF
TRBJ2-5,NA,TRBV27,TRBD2,TGTGCCAGCAGTTCCAGGGTGGGAGGGGAGACCCAGTACTTC,CASSSRVGGETQYF
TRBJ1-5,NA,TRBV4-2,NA,TGTGCCAGCAGCCAAACAGAGAGTAGCAATCAGCCCCAGCATTTT,CASSQTESSNQPQHF
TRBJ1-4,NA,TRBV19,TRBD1,TGTGCCAGTAGTCCCCGGCAGGGGGCTGAAAAACTGTTTTTT,CASSPRQGAEKLFF
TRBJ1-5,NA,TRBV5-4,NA,TGTGCCAGCAGCCGTGGGCCCATCGGTGATCAGCCCCAGCATTTT,CASSRGPIGDQPQHF
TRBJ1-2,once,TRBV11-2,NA,TGTGCCAGCAGCGGCCGGTGGTCGGGCTATGGCTACACCTTC,CASSGRWSGYGYTF
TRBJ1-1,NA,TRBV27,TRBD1,TGTGCCAGCAGCTCCTGGAGGGGGCGCATGAACACTGAAGCTTTCTTT,CASSSWRGRMNTEAFF
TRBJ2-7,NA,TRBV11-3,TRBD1,TGTGCCAGCAGCTCCGGGACAGGGAGCGAGCAGTACTTC,CASSSGTGSEQYF
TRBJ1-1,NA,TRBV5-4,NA,TGTGCCAGCAGCTTGGCGGACAGGAACACTGAAGCTTTCTTT,CASSLADRNTEAFF
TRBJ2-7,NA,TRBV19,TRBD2,TGTGCCAGTAGTGTGGTAGCGGGAATGCGCGAGCAGTACTTC,CASSVVAGMREQYF